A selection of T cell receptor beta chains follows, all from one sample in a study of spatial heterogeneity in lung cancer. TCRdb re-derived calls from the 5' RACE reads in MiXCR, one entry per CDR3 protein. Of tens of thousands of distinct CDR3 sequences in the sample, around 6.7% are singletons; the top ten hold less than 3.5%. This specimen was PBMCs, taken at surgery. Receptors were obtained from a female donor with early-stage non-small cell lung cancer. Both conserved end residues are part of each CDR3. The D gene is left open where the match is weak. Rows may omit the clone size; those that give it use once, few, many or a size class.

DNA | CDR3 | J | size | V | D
TGTGCCAGCAGTTCCGCACCCTTGGGCCAGGGTGACGAGCAGTTCTTC | CASSSAPLGQGDEQFF | TRBJ2-1 | many | TRBV28 | .
TGTGCCAGCAGCTTAGGTCAGGTTAACTATGGCTACACCTTC | CASSLGQVNYGYTF | TRBJ1-2 | . | TRBV7-8 | .
TGTGCCAGCAGTCATCGTGGGGGGGCTGTGGGCAAAAACATTCAGTACTTC | CASSHRGGAVGKNIQYF | TRBJ2-4 | many | TRBV28 | .
TGTGCCAGCAGTCCCCATTCCAGGGGGCCAGGGGCCAAAAACATTCAGTACTTC | CASSPHSRGPGAKNIQYF | TRBJ2-4 | many | TRBV6-5 | TRBD1
TGTGCCAGCAGCCCCCCCCCAGCTAGGGAGCAGTACTTC | CASSPPPAREQYF | TRBJ2-7 | many | TRBV7-2 | .
TGTGCCAGCAGCCCCCGGGTTGGGGACAGGGGAACCGGGGAGCTGTTTTTT | CASSPRVGDRGTGELFF | TRBJ2-2 | many | TRBV7-3 | TRBD1
TGTGCCAGCAGTAGGCCCTCCTCTACGCAGTATTTT | CASSRPSSTQYF | TRBJ2-3 | few | TRBV6-2/TRBV6-3 | .
TGTGCCAGCAGTGAAGAGGACAGGGGGAACACCGGGGAGCTGTTTTTT | CASSEEDRGNTGELFF | TRBJ2-2 | many | TRBV2 | TRBD1
TGTGCCAGCAGTTCGCCGGGGGTATCAATGGTGGCTAACTATGGCTACACCTTC | CASSSPGVSMVANYGYTF | TRBJ1-2 | many | TRBV28 | .
TGTGCCAGCAGCCTTGGACAGGGGGATAACGAGCAGTACTTC | CASSLGQGDNEQYF | TRBJ2-7 | . | TRBV7-9 | TRBD1
TGTGCCAGCAGTTACTTTTGGGAGGCCAAAAACATTCAGTACTTC | CASSYFWEAKNIQYF | TRBJ2-4 | many | TRBV6-6 | .
TGCAGTGTTCCACCCATGGATGAGCAGTTCTTC | CSVPPMDEQFF | TRBJ2-1 | many | TRBV20-1 | .